Here is one T cell receptor (beta chain) with its context. This receptor's antigen is unknown. Base quality data are lacking; no much larger clone is found one base away. This specimen belongs to a study of shared clonotypes between healthy human individuals (dated by TCRdb to the early 2020s). Broadly, across the study: The cohort comprised a couple of women and a few men aged 18 to 49 years. To increase sequencing depth and limit assay-specific biases, different laboratories used diverse techniques to prepare libraries and sequence TCR repertoires. The study deeply sequenced blood TCR repertoires of five healthy adults to estimate repertoire size and the extent of clonotype sharing between individuals. For each donor, three plates each were used for CD4 naive and CD4 memory, two plates were used for CD8 naive, and one plate was used for CD8 memory. Between about 0.94 and 10 billion PBMCs per donor were obtained by leukapheresis.

CD8 naive samples were obtained by positive selection for CCR7 among CD45RO-negative cells, yielding a CD45RA+CCR7+ population from which TemRA cells were excluded. The donors were healthy, HIV-negative adults with no recently reported acute infections or vaccinations. All donors were Caucasian adults living in Nashville, Tennessee, USA. Blood was collected by leukapheresis, and PBMCs were isolated by Ficoll-Histopaque density gradient centrifugation and then cryopreserved in liquid nitrogen vapor phase. Purity and quantity of every magnetically sorted T cell population were checked by analytical flow cytometry. Genomic DNA was isolated from each sorted fraction and quantified by UV absorbance on a Nanodrop 2000c. Using the deep immunoSEQ assay, multiplex PCR amplified TCR CDR3 regions from genomic DNA. Extracted genomic DNA from each cell subset was distributed evenly across all wells of several immunoSEQ 96-well plates, and each plate was treated as a replicate. For sorted subsets, approximately 190 ng of genomic DNA, equivalent to some 30,000 T cell genomes, went into each replicate PCR. Purified libraries were quantified with a Qubit 3.0 fluorometer, sized on a Bioanalyzer 2100, and re-quantified with the KAPA Library Quantification kit. Each immunoSEQ 96-well plate was sequenced on its own single-read 150-cycle Illumina NextSeq 550 flow cell. The original pipeline was this. Because the immunoSEQ output held only junctional sequences and lacked quality scores, the filtering could not match the filtering applied to full-length reads. To assign V/J genes and CDR3, sequences were annotated using PyIR, a Python wrapper for IgBLAST v1.9, with IMGT germline references. Reads were removed for weak V/J assignments (E-value above 1e-6), missing CDR3, stop codons, out-of-frame junctions, or ambiguous translated residues. A V3J clonotype was defined by an identical inferred V gene, J gene, and CDR3 amino acid sequence. Percentage overlap between repertoires was calculated by dividing the number of shared unique clonotypes by the size of the smaller repertoire. Repertoire richness was assessed with RTK rarefaction, the Chao1 estimator, and Recon v2.1 estimates of unobserved clonotypes. Generation probabilities for all TCRbeta clonotypes obtained by the gDNA method from a handful of donors were computed using OLGA. The source is immuneACCESS, and TCRdb retained only in-frame sequences with V and J called. Part of the clones is not carried over; for the studies checked, unresolved V genes explain less than half of this, and the remainder is unexplained. V and J calls and clone size are copied from that table; D and trimming were computed from the DNA. Here the sample has millions of clones; over 85% occur a single time. Together, the top ten hold roughly 1% of the sample.

Study-wide conclusions, independent of this receptor: Based on pairwise subsampling, the degree of clonotype sharing among donors was expected to be affected by sequencing depth. Rarefaction of sorted-subset datasets indicated incomplete sequencing despite the large sequencing depth. Larger estimated clonotype richness was generally found for naive subsets than for memory subsets. Only blood was sampled, and tissue TCR repertoires likely differ from those in blood. Across a few donors, approximately 4.9% of naive CD4, roughly 3.4% of naive CD8, roughly 2.2% of memory CD4, and 0.3% to 0.45% of memory CD8 clonotypes were shared. The small number of donors limited the genetic and exposure-history diversity represented. Compared with non-shared clonotypes, clonotypes shared by all four sorted-subset donors had higher generation probabilities.

The TCR comes from a man between 18 and 29 years old in good health. The source material was naive CD8+ T cells sorted from blood. The cell subset or site label on this specimen signifies: CD45RA+CCR7+.

Here is the DNA: TGTGCCAGCAGTAGAGGGGCAACAGGGAATGAGCAGTTCTTC. This encodes CASSRGATGNEQFF. The rearrangement joined TRBV9 to TRBJ2-1; the best D guess is TRBD1, with 6 bases matching. Measured from the cysteine to the phenylalanine, the CDR3 is 14 residues long. Only CDR3 DNA remains: 42 bases, in frame from the first base. Looking up the germline V gene yields CDR1 SGDLS and CDR2 YYNGEE. V and J lose 5 bases and 7 bases, and a span of 16 bases separates them.